The clone carrying this T cell receptor (beta chain) has ten or more counts. Researchers took RNA transcripts and amplified TCR beta CDR3 regions from them. Second-round multiplex PCR came after a first-round RT-PCR that employed HTBI primers. TCRdb redid the calling of the multiplex PCR reads with MiXCR, one entry per CDR3 protein. Seen here are under 400,000 distinct CDR3 sequences, roughly a sixth observed once, and the top ten hold 9% to 15%. Among the exclusions were patients with other autoimmune diseases, uncontrolled infections, pregnancy or lactation. Clinical symptoms, serum thyroxine, TRAb, thyroid ultrasound and orbital computed tomography determined diagnosis. The data originate from a study of Graves' ophthalmopathy and Graves' hyperthyroidism. The CDR3 extends over 16 amino acids. The V gene end was trimmed by 0 bases and the J gene end by 2 bases; junction bases not matched to a gene: 9. The germline CDR1 and CDR2 sequences are SQVTM and ANQGSEA.

The source is an adult man with Graves' ophthalmopathy. The gene calls are TRBV29-1 and TRBJ2-5, with TRBD1 identical over 7 bases. What was sequenced was peripheral blood. In DNA form, the CDR3 reads TGCAGCGTTGAAGACGGCCAGGGGGAACCGCAAGAGACCCAGTACTTC. This gives the protein CSVEDGQGEPQETQYF.